This T cell receptor beta chain was profiled in a study of Graves' ophthalmopathy and Graves' hyperthyroidism. Across the whole study: The authors collected peripheral blood at initial diagnosis, before any treatment.

Exclusion covered patients with other autoimmune diseases or uncontrolled infections (as well as pregnancy or lactation). The table lists this clonotype with many counts. Its target is unknown. TCR beta CDR3 regions were amplified from RNA transcripts. First-round RT-PCR used HTBI primers; second-round multiplex PCR followed. One entry per CDR3 protein results from TCRdb running MiXCR on the multiplex PCR reads. The table shows about 390,000 distinct CDR3 sequences, with about a sixth occurring only once. Per the germline V gene, CDR1 is SNHLY and CDR2 is FYNNEI. The CDR3 is 16 amino acids. After removal of 4 bases from V and 5 bases from J, the junction contained 8 bases not matched to a gene. Whole-study findings and limits: Most thyroid clonotypes with frequency above 0.001 were detected in blood too. The 13-signature model separated ophthalmopathy from stable hyperthyroidism at roughly 88% sensitivity and about 80% specificity.

Sample: peripheral blood. This clonotype was sampled from an adult woman with stable Graves' hyperthyroidism. The genes are TRBV2 and TRBJ1-5; 10 bases map to TRBD1. The CDR3 DNA follows: TGTGCCAGCAGTGTAGAGACAGGGGGCGGCGATCAGCCCCAGCATTTT. Translating it yields CASSVETGGGDQPQHF.